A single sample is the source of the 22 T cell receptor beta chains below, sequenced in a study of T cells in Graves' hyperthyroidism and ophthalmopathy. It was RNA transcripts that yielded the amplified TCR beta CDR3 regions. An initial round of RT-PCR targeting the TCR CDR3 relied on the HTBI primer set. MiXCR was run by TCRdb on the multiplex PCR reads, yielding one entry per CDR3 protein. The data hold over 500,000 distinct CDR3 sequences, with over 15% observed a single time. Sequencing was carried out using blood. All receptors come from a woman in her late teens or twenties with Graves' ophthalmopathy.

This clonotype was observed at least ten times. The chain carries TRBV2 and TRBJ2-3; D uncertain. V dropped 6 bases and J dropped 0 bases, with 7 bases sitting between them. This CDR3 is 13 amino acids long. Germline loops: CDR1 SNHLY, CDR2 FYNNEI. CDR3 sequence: CASRSLSTDTQYF. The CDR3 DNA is TGTGCCAGCAGGTCACTAAGCACAGATACGCAGTATTTT.

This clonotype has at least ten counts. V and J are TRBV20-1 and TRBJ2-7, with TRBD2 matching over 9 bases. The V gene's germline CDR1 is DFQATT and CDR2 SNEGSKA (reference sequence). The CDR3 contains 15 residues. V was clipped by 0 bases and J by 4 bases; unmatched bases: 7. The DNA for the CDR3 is TGCAGTGCTAGAGACCCGGGTAGCGGGGGTTACGAGCAGTACTTC. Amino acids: CSARDPGSGGYEQYF.

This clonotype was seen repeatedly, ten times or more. This chain's CDR3 is CASSLFGGPDQETQYF. DNA for the CDR3: TGTGCCAGCAGCTTATTCGGGGGGCCTGACCAAGAGACCCAGTACTTC. The chain links TRBV7-3 to TRBJ2-5, with D maybe TRBD2 (7 bases). Trimming left V 2 bases short and J 0 bases short, with 13 bases between. This CDR3 contains 16 residues. Germline loops: CDR1 SGHTA, CDR2 FQGTGA.

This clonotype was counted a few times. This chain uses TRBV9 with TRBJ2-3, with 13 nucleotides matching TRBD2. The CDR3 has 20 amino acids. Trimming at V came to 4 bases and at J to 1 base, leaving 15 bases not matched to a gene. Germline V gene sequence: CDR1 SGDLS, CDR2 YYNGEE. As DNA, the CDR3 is TGTGCCAGCAGCCTCCAGCTGCCCAGCGGACTAGCGGGGGGCACAGATACGCAGTATTTT. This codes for CASSLQLPSGLAGGTDTQYF.

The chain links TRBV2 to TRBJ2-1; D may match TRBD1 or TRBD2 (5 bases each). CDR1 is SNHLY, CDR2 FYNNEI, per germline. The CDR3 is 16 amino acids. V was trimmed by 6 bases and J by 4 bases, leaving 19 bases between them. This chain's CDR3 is CASSPLRVGVYNEQFF. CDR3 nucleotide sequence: TGTGCCAGCAGCCCCCTGAGGGTAGGGGTGTACAATGAGCAGTTCTTC.

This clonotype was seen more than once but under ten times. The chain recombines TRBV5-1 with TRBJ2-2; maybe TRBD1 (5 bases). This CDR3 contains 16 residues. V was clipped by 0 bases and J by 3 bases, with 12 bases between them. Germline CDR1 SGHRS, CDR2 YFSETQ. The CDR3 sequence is CASSLAADTYTGELFF. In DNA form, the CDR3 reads TGCGCCAGCAGCTTGGCCGCGGACACCTACACCGGGGAGCTGTTTTTT.

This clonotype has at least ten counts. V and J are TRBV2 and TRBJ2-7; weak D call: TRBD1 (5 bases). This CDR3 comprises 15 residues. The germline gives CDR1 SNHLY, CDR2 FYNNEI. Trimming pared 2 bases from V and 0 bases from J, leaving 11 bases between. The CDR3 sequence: CASSETGSNSYEQYF. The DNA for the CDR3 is TGTGCCAGCAGTGAAACAGGCAGCAACTCCTACGAGCAGTACTTC.

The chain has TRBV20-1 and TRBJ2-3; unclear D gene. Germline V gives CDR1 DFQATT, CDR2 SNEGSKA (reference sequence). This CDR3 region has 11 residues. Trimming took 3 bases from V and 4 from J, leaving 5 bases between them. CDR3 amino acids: CSASMPDTQYF. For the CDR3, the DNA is TGCAGTGCTAGTATGCCAGATACGCAGTATTTT.

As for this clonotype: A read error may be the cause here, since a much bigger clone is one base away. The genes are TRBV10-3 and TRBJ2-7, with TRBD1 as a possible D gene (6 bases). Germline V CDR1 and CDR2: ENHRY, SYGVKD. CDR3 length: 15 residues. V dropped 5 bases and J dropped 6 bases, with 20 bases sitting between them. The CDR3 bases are TGTGCCATCAGTACCGGGACAAGGGTCATCGGCGAGCAGTACTTC. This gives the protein CAISTGTRVIGEQYF.

The CDR3 here is CASSVGSRQGSPTDTQYF. The CDR3 region has the DNA TGTGCCAGCAGCGTAGGCAGCAGACAGGGATCCCCCACAGATACGCAGTATTTT. The rearrangement links TRBV9 to TRBJ2-3, with 7 bases identical to TRBD1. V dropped 0 bases and J dropped 2; count of bases not matched to a gene: 12. Looked up from germline, CDR1 is SGDLS and CDR2 is YYNGEE. This CDR3 spans 18 amino acids.

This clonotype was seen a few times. CDR3 nucleotides: TGCAGTGCTAGAGTGTGGACAGGGGGTCAGCCCCAGCATTTT. The encoded protein is CSARVWTGGQPQHF. The genes are TRBV20-1 and TRBJ1-5, with 10 bases fitting TRBD1. Germline CDR1 DFQATT, CDR2 SNEGSKA (reference sequence). V gave up 1 base and J gave up 6 bases; unmatched junction bases: 3. The length of the CDR3 is 14 residues.

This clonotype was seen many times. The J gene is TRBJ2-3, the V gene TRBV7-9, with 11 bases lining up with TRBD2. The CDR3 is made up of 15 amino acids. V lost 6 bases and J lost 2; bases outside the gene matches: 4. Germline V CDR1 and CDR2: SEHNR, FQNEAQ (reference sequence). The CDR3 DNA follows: TGTGCCAGCAGTCTAGCGGGGGGATCCACAGATACGCAGTATTTT. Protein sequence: CASSLAGGSTDTQYF.

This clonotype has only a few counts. Written as DNA, the CDR3 is TGCAGTGCTAGAGACAGGGGGAAATACGAGCAGTACTTC. Translation gives CSARDRGKYEQYF. The V and J genes are TRBV20-1 and TRBJ2-7, with 7 bases lining up with TRBD1. Trimming took 0 bases from V and 4 from J; bases not matched to a gene: 3. Germline lookup yields CDR1 DFQATT and CDR2 SNEGSKA (reference sequence). The CDR3 loop spans 13 amino acids.

For the CDR3, the DNA is TGCGCCAGCAGCCAATTCGACAGGGCCGATTCACCCCTCCACTTT. It encodes CASSQFDRADSPLHF. This chain connects TRBV4-1 to TRBJ1-6; the match to TRBD1 covers 7 bases. Trimming took 2 bases from V and 8 from J; bases not matched to a gene: 6. Germline-derived CDR1 and CDR2 are MGHRA and YSYEKL. The length of the CDR3 is 15 residues.

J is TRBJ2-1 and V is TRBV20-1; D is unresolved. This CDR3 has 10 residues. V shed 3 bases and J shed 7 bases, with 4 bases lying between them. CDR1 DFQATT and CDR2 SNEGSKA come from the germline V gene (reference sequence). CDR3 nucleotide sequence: TGCAGTGCTAGGGCAAATGAGCAGTTCTTC. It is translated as CSARANEQFF.

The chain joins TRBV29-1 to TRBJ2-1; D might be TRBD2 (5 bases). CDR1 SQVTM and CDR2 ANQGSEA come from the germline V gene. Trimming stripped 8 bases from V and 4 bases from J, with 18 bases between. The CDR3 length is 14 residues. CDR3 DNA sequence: TGCAGCACGCGGCCCCGGACTCTGTACAATGAGCAGTTCTTC. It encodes CSTRPRTLYNEQFF.

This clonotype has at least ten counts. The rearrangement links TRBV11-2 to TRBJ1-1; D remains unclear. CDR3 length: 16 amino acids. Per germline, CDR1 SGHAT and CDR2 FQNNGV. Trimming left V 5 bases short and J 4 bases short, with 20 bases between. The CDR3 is CASSPAWAGRFTEAFF. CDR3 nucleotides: TGTGCCAGCAGCCCTGCCTGGGCGGGTAGATTCACTGAAGCTTTCTTT.

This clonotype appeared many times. The CDR3, as DNA: TGTGCCATCAGTGACACCCGGACTAGCGGGAGTCTGCACGAGCAGTACTTC. It specifies CAISDTRTSGSLHEQYF. The chain recombines TRBV10-3 with TRBJ2-7; TRBD2 matches at 13 bases. The V segment lost 3 bases and the J segment 5 bases; nucleotides outside the gene matches: 10. Germline V lookup: CDR1 ENHRY, CDR2 SYGVKD. The CDR3 has 17 amino acids.

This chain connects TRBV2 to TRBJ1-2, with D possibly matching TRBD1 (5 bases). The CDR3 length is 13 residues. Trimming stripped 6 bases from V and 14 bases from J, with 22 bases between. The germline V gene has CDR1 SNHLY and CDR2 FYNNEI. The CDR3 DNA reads TGTGCCAGCAGGGTAGCGGGGGTAACCTCTATAACCTTC. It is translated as CASRVAGVTSITF.

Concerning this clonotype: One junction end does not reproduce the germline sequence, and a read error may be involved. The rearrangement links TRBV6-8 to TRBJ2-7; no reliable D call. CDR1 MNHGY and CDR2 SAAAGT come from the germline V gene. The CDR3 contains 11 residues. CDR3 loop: CPLMSSYEQYF. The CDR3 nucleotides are TGCCCTCTAATGAGCTCCTACGAGCAGTACTTC.

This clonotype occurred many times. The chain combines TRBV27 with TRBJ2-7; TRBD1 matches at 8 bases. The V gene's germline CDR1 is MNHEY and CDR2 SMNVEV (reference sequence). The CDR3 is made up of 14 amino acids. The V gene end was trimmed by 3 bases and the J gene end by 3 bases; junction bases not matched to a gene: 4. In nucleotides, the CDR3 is TGTGCCAGCAGTTTGACAGGGGACGGCTACGAGCAGTACTTC. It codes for CASSLTGDGYEQYF.

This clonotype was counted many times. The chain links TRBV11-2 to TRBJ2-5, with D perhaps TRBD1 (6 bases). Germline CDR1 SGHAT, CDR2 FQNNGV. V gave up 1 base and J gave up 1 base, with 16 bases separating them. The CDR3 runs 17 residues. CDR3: CASSLVGFGTSQETQYF. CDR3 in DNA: TGTGCCAGCAGCTTAGTGGGGTTCGGGACATCCCAAGAGACCCAGTACTTC.